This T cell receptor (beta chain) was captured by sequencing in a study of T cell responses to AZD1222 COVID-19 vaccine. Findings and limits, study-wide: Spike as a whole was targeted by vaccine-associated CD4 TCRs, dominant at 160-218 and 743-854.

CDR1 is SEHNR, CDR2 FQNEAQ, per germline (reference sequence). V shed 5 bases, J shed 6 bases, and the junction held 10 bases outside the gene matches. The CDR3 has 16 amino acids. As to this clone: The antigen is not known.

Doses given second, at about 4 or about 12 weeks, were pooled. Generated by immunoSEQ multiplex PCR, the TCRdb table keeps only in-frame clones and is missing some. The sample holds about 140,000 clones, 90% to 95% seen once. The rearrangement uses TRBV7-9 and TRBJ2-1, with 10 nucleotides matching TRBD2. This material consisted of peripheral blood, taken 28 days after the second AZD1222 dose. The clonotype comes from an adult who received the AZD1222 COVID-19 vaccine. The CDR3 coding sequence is TGTGCCAGCAGCGTAACTAGCGGGGCCGCGGGCAATGAGCAGTTCTTC. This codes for CASSVTSGAAGNEQFF.